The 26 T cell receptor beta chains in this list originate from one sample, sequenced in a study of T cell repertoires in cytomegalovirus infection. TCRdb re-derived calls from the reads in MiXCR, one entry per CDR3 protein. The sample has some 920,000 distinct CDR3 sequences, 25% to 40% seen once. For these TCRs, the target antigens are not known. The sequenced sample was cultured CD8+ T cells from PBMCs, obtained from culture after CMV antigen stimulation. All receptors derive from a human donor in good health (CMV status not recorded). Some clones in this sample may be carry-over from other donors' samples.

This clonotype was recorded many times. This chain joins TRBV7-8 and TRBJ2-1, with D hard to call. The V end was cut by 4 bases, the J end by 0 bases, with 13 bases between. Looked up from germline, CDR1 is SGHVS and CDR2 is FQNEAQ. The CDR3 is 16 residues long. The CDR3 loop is CASSSYRFDSYNEQFF. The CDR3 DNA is TGTGCCAGCAGCTCCTACCGATTCGACTCCTACAATGAGCAGTTCTTC.

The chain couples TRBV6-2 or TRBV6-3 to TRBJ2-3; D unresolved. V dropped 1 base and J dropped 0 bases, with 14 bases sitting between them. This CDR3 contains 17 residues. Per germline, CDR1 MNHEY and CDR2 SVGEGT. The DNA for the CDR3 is TGTGCCAGCAGTTACTTAAGCGAGCGTACTAGCACAGATACGCAGTATTTT. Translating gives CASSYLSERTSTDTQYF.

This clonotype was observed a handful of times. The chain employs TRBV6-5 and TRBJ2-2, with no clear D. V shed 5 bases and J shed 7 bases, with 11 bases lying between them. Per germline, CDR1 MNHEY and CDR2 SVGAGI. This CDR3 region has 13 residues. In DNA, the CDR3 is TGTGCCAGCAGTACCTTTAGAGGCGGGGAGCTGTTTTTT. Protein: CASSTFRGGELFF.

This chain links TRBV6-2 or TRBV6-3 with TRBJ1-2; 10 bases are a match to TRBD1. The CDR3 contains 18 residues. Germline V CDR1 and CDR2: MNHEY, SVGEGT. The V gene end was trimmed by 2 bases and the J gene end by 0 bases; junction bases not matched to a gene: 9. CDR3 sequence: CASSYTPGQGNSNYGYTF. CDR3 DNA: TGTGCCAGCAGTTACACGCCGGGACAGGGGAATTCTAACTATGGCTACACCTTC.

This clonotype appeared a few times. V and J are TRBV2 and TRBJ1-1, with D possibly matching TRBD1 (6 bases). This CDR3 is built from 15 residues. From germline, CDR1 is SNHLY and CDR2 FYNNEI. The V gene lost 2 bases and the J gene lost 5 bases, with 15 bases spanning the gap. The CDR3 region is CASSESGGRGTEAFF. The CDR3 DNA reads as TGTGCCAGCAGTGAATCTGGGGGCCGGGGGACTGAAGCTTTCTTT.

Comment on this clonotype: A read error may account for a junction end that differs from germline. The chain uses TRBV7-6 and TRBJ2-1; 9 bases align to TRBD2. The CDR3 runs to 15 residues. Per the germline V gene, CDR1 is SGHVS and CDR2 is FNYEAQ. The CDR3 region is CVSSHPSGGYNEQFF. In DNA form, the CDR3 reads TGTGTCAGCAGCCACCCCAGCGGGGGGTACAATGAGCAGTTCTTC.

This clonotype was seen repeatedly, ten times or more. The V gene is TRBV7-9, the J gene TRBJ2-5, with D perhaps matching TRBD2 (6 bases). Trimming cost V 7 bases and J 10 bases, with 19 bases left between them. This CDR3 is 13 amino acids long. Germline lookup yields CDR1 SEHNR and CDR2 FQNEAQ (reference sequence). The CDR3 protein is CASTTRLVSIQYF. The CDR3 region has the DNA TGTGCCAGCACCACGAGACTAGTCAGTATCCAGTACTTC.

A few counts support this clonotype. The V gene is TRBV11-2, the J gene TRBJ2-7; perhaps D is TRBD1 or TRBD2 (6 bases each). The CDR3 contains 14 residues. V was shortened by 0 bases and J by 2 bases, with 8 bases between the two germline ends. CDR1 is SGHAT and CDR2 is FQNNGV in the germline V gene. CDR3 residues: CASSLDGGPYEQYV. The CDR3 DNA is TGTGCCAGCAGCTTAGATGGGGGGCCCTACGAGCAGTACGTC.

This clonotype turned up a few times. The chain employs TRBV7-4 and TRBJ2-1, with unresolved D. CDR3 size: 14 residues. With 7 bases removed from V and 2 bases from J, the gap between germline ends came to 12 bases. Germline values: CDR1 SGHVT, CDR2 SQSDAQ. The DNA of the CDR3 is TGTGCCAGCACGGTCCCTGGGCCCTACAATGAGCAGTTCTTC. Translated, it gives CASTVPGPYNEQFF.

The CDR3 here is CASRMGSTEAFF. The CDR3 region has the DNA TGTGCCAGCAGAATGGGGAGCACTGAAGCTTTCTTT. J is TRBJ1-1 and V is TRBV6-5; D unresolved. The CDR3 contains 12 residues. Germline V gives CDR1 MNHEY, CDR2 SVGAGI. V shed 6 bases and J shed 4 bases, with 9 bases lying between them.

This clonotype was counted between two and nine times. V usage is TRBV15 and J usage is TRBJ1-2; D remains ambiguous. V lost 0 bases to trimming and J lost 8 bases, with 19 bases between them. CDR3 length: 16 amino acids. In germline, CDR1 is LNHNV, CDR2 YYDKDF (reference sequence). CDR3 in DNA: TGTGCCACCAGCAGAGATCTAGGCCCGGATGCCGCCGGCTACACCTTC. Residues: CATSRDLGPDAAGYTF.

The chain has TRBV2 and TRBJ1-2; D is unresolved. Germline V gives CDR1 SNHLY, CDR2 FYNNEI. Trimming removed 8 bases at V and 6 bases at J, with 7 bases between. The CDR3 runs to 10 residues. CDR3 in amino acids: CASVDNGYTF. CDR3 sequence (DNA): TGTGCCAGCGTAGACAATGGCTACACCTTC.

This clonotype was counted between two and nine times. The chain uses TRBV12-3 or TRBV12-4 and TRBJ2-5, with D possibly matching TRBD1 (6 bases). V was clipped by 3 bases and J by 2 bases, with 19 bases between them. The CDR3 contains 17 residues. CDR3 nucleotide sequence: TGTGCCAGCAGTTTTCCCTATGACGGGACACCTCAAGAGACCCAGTACTTC. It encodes CASSFPYDGTPQETQYF.

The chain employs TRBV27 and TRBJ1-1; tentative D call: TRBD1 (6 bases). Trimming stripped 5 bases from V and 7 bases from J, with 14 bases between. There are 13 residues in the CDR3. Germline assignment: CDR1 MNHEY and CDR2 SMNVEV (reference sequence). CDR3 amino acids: CASSPIGGLEAFF. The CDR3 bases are TGTGCCAGCAGTCCCATTGGGGGGCTTGAAGCTTTCTTT.

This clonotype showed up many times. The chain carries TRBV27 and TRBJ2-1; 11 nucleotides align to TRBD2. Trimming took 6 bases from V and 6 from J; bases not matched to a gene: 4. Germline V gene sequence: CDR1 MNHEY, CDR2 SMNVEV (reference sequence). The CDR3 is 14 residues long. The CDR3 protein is CASSLAGGINEQFF. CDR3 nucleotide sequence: TGTGCCAGCAGCTTAGCGGGGGGGATCAATGAGCAGTTCTTC.

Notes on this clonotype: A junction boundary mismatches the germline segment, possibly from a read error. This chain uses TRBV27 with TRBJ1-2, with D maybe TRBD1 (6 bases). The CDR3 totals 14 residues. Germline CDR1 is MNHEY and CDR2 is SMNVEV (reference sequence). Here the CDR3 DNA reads TGTACCAGCAGTGTCCCAGGGGATGGGTATGGCTACACCTTC. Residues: CTSSVPGDGYGYTF.

CDR3 region: CASSPQARGSYNSPLHF. CDR3 in DNA: TGTGCCAGCAGCCCTCAGGCCCGCGGCTCCTATAATTCACCCCTCCACTTT. The V call is TRBV7-3, the J call TRBJ1-6; D remains unclear. Germline V gene lookup returns CDR1 SGHTA and CDR2 FQGTGA. CDR3 length: 17 residues. V dropped 5 bases and J dropped 0 bases, with 14 bases sitting between them. Based on the CDR3 plus reference TRBV7-3 and TRBJ1-6, the full variable domain is GAGVSQTPSNKVTEKGKYVELRCDPISGHTALYWYRQSLGQGPEFLIYFQGTGAADDSGLPNDRFFAVRPEGSVSTLKIQRTERGDSAVYLCASSPQARGSYNSPLHFGNGTRLTVT.

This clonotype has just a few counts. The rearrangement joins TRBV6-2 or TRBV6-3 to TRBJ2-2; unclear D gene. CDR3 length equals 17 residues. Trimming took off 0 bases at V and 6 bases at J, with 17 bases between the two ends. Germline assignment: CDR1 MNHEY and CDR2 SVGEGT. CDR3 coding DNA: TGTGCCAGCAGTTACTCGAGTATAAAAGGGTTGGCCGGGGAGCTGTTTTTT. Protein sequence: CASSYSSIKGLAGELFF.

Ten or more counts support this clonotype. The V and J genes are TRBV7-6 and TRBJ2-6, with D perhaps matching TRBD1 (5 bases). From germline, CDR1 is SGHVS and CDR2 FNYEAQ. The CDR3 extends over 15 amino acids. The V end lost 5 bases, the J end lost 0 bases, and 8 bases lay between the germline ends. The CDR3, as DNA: TGTGCCAGCAGCGGCAGGGACTCTGGGGCCAACGTCCTGACTTTC. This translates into CASSGRDSGANVLTF. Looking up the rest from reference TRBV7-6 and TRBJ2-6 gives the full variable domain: GAGVSQSPRYKVTKRGQDVALRCDPISGHVSLYWYRQALGQGPEFLTYFNYEAQQDKSGLPNDRFSAERPEGSISTLTIQRTEQRDSAMYRCASSGRDSGANVLTFGAGSRLTVL.

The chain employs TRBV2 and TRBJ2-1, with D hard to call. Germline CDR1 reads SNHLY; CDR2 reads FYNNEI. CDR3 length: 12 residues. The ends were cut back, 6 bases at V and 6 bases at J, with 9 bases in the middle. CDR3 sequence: CASRGASNEQFF. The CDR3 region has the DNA TGTGCCAGCAGAGGAGCATCCAATGAGCAGTTCTTC.

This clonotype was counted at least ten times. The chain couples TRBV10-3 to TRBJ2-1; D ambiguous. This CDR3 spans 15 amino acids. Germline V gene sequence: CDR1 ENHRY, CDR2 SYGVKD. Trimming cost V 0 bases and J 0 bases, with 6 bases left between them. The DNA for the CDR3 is TGTGCCATCAGTGAGTCGACCCTCTCCTACAATGAGCAGTTCTTC. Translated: CAISESTLSYNEQFF.

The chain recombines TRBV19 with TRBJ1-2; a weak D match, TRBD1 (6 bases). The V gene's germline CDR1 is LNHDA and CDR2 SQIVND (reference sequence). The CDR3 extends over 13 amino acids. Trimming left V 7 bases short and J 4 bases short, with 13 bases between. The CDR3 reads CASTLGTSYGYTF. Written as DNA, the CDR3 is TGTGCCAGTACCCTCGGGACAAGCTATGGCTACACCTTC.

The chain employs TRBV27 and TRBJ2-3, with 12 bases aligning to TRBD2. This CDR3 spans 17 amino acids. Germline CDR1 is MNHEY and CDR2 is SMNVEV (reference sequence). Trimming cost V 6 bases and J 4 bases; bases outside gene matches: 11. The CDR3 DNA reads TGTGCCAGCAGGGGGCTAGCGGGGGGGCGGCAGGCAGATACGCAGTATTTT. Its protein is CASRGLAGGRQADTQYF.

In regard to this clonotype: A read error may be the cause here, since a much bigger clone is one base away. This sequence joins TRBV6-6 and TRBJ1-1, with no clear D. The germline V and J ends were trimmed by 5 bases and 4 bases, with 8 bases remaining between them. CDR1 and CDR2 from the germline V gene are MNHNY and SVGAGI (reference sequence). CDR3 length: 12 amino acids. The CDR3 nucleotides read TGTGCCAGCAGTCCCCTGAGCACTGAAGCTTTCTTT. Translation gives CASSPLSTEAFF.

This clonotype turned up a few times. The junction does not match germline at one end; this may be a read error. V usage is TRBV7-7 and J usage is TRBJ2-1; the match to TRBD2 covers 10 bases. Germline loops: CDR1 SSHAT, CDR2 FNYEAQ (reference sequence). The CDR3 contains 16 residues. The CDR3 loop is CASSPRTSGLLDEQFF. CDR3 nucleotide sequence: TGTGCTAGCAGTCCCCGGACTAGCGGCCTTTTGGATGAGCAGTTCTTC.

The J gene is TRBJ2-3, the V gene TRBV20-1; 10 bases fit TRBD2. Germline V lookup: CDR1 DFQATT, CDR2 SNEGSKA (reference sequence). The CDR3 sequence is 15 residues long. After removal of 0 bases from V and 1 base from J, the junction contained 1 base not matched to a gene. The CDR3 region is CSAREGTSGTDTQYF. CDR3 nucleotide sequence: TGCAGTGCTAGAGAGGGGACTAGCGGCACAGATACGCAGTATTTT.